These 18 T cell receptor beta chains were all obtained from the same sample, sequenced in a study of radiotherapy plus CTLA-4 blockade in lung cancer. Sequenced by immunoSEQ multiplex PCR; TCRdb stores in-frame clones only, minus some. This table has 90,000 to 100,000 clones, 65% to 75% appearing once. The sample in question was peripheral blood, obtained from a patient treated with radiotherapy plus ipilimumab. Receptors were obtained from a human donor with non-small cell lung cancer who had a partial response to radiotherapy plus ipilimumab. Some clones in this sample may be carry-over from other donors' samples.

The rearrangement joins TRBV5-5 to TRBJ2-7; D possibly corresponds to TRBD1 (5 bases). Germline CDR1 is SGHKS and CDR2 is YYEKEE (reference sequence). There are 16 residues in the CDR3. The V gene lost 4 bases and the J gene lost 3 bases, with 20 bases spanning the gap. The DNA of the CDR3 is TGTGCCAGCAGCGTGGAACCAGGCAGGGATCTCTACGAGCAGTACTTC. Its protein is CASSVEPGRDLYEQYF.

The chain links TRBV7-2 to TRBJ2-1; 13 bases line up with TRBD2. The CDR3 is made up of 18 amino acids. After removal of 2 bases from V and 0 bases from J, the junction contained 4 bases not matched to a gene. Germline V gives CDR1 SGHTA, CDR2 FQGNSA. DNA for the CDR3: TGTGCCAGCAGCTTACCGACTAGCGGGGGGAGCTCCTACAATGAGCAGTTCTTC. Its translation: CASSLPTSGGSSYNEQFF.

The chain couples TRBV28 to TRBJ1-1, with 11 bases that match TRBD1. Germline CDR1 reads MDHEN; CDR2 reads SYDVKM. This CDR3 comprises 17 residues. J gave up 0 bases and V 4 bases, and 7 bases lay outside the gene matches. Here the CDR3 reads CASSSDRGRNMNTEAFF. As DNA, the CDR3 is TGTGCCAGCAGTTCGGACAGGGGGCGCAATATGAACACTGAAGCTTTCTTT. The entire variable domain, with the rest obtained from reference TRBV28 and TRBJ1-1, is as follows: DVKVTQSSRYLVKRTGEKVFLECVQDMDHENMFWYRQDPGLGLRLIYFSYDVKMKEKGDIPEGYSVSREKKERFSLILESASTNQTSMYLCASSSDRGRNMNTEAFFGQGTRLTVV.

The DNA for the CDR3 is TGTGCCAGTAGTTTGGCGGGAGAGGGCCCACAAGAGACCCAGTACTTC. It yields the protein CASSLAGEGPQETQYF. The chain links TRBV19 to TRBJ2-5, with 7 bases that match TRBD2. CDR1 is LNHDA and CDR2 is SQIVND in the germline V gene (reference sequence). The ends lost 5 bases at V and 2 bases at J; junction bases unmatched: 11. CDR3 length: 16 residues. Full variable domain (remainder filled in from reference TRBV19 and TRBJ2-5): DGGITQSPKYLFRKEGQNVTLSCEQNLNHDAMYWYRQDPGQGLRLIYYSQIVNDFQKGDIAEGYSVSREKKESFPLTVTSAQKNPTAFYLCASSLAGEGPQETQYFGPGTRLLVL.

V is TRBV6-6 and J is TRBJ1-5, with TRBD1 as a possible D gene (6 bases). Germline CDR1 and CDR2: MNHNY and SVGAGI (reference sequence). V lost 4 bases, J lost 4 bases, and 8 bases lay in between. The CDR3 length is 13 residues. CDR3 protein: CASSSGVNQPQHF. The CDR3 DNA is TGTGCCAGCAGTTCAGGGGTGAATCAGCCCCAGCATTTT.

The V gene is TRBV7-2, the J gene TRBJ1-5, with a possible D match to TRBD1 (6 bases). Germline V gene sequence: CDR1 SGHTA, CDR2 FQGNSA. This CDR3 region has 16 residues. Trimming took 2 bases from V and 7 from J, leaving 18 bases between them. The CDR3, as DNA: TGTGCCAGCAGCTTACGGAGCAGGGGTCTAGGGCAGCCCCAGCATTTT. This encodes CASSLRSRGLGQPQHF.

The V gene is TRBV9, the J gene TRBJ2-7, with a tentative D call TRBD2 (6 bases). Germline V gene data show CDR1 as SGDLS and CDR2 as YYNGEE. Deletions cut 4 bases from V and 7 bases from J, with 21 bases between. This CDR3 contains 15 residues. CDR3 sequence (DNA): TGTGCCAGCAGCCCCCAACCTAGCGAGGTGGGGGAGCAGTACTTC. Translating gives CASSPQPSEVGEQYF.

The J gene is TRBJ1-5, the V gene TRBV19, with 9 positions matching TRBD1. J was trimmed by 4 bases and V by 5 bases; bases with no gene match: 6. The CDR3 is 15 amino acids. Per germline, CDR1 LNHDA and CDR2 SQIVND (reference sequence). CDR3 nucleotide sequence: TGTGCCAGTAGTCTCAGGACAGGGGTGAATCAGCCCCAGCATTTT. Its protein product is CASSLRTGVNQPQHF.

This clone was recorded a few times. This chain links TRBV25-1 with TRBJ2-3; 12 nucleotides line up with TRBD2. CDR1 is MGHDK and CDR2 is SYGVNS in the germline V gene. Unmatched junction bases numbered 0, after V lost 8 bases and J lost 3 bases. The CDR3 is made up of 13 amino acids. Written as DNA, the CDR3 is TGTGCCAGCGGGACTAGCGGGACAGATACGCAGTATTTT. This gives the protein CASGTSGTDTQYF.

The J gene is TRBJ2-5, the V gene TRBV5-5; 8 bases align to TRBD2. V dropped 4 bases and J dropped 5; count of bases not matched to a gene: 13. Germline values: CDR1 SGHKS, CDR2 YYEKEE (reference sequence). The CDR3 totals 16 residues. The CDR3 reads CASSGLAGKQVETQYF. The CDR3 DNA reads TGTGCCAGCAGCGGATTAGCGGGGAAGCAGGTGGAGACCCAGTACTTC.

The chain employs TRBV6-6 and TRBJ2-3; 9 bases map to TRBD1. The CDR3 consists of 15 residues. The germline V gene has CDR1 MNHNY and CDR2 SVGAGI (reference sequence). The trim removed 7 bases at V and 7 bases at J, leaving 12 bases unmatched. The CDR3 sequence is CASTSPGQGLNTQYF. As DNA, the CDR3 is TGTGCCAGCACTTCGCCGGGACAGGGTTTGAATACGCAGTATTTT.

V and J are TRBV14 and TRBJ1-1; D might be TRBD1 (6 bases). This CDR3 contains 15 residues. Trimming took off 0 bases at V and 6 bases at J, with 14 bases between the two ends. Germline lookup yields CDR1 SGHDN and CDR2 FVKESK. The CDR3 protein is CASSQEWSGVAEAFF. CDR3 nucleotide sequence: TGTGCCAGCAGCCAAGAATGGTCAGGGGTCGCTGAAGCTTTCTTT.

The V call is TRBV19, the J call TRBJ2-7, with 12 bases aligning to TRBD1. V lost 5 bases to trimming and J lost 6 bases; unmatched junction nucleotides: 8. CDR1 and CDR2 (germline): LNHDA, SQIVND (reference sequence). CDR3 length equals 15 residues. The CDR3 here is CASSRTGTGGREQYF. In nucleotides, the CDR3 is TGTGCCAGTAGTCGTACCGGGACAGGGGGCCGCGAGCAGTACTTC.

The V call is TRBV6-1, the J call TRBJ2-3, with 7 positions matching TRBD2. Germline V gene lookup returns CDR1 MNHNS and CDR2 SASEGT. The CDR3 is made up of 16 amino acids. With 4 bases clipped from V and 3 bases from J, the junction kept 10 bases outside the gene matches. The CDR3 nucleotides are TGTGCCAGCAGTGGTTATTTGAGCGGGGAGACAGATACGCAGTATTTT. It codes for CASSGYLSGETDTQYF.

This rearrangement joins TRBV9 to TRBJ2-5; no firm D call. CDR1 is SGDLS, CDR2 YYNGEE, per germline. The CDR3 consists of 13 residues. Deletions cut 0 bases from V and 10 bases from J, with 13 bases between. The CDR3 DNA reads as TGTGCCAGCAGCGTAGGCTGGGCCGGTCACCAGTACTTC. Residues: CASSVGWAGHQYF.

The V and J genes are TRBV11-1 and TRBJ2-1; 11 bases are shared with TRBD2. CDR3 length equals 15 residues. J gave up 6 bases and V 2 bases, and 3 bases lay outside the gene matches. The germline V gene has CDR1 SGHAT and CDR2 FQDESV (reference sequence). The DNA of the CDR3 is TGTGCCAGCAGCTTAAATAGCGGGAGGGGCAATGAGCAGTTCTTC. It is translated as CASSLNSGRGNEQFF.

The chain recombines TRBV7-6 with TRBJ2-2; 12 bases fit TRBD2. CDR3 length equals 18 residues. Germline CDR1 is SGHVS and CDR2 is FNYEAQ. The J segment lost 5 bases and the V segment lost 3 bases, leaving 10 bases of the junction unmatched. CDR3: CASSFLAGGHLATGELFF. The CDR3 region has the DNA TGTGCCAGCAGCTTCCTAGCGGGGGGGCATTTGGCAACCGGGGAGCTGTTTTTT. The variable domain in full, with the rest retrieved from reference TRBV7-6 and TRBJ2-2, is GAGVSQSPRYKVTKRGQDVALRCDPISGHVSLYWYRQALGQGPEFLTYFNYEAQQDKSGLPNDRFSAERPEGSISTLTIQRTEQRDSAMYRCASSFLAGGHLATGELFFGEGSRLTVL.

The chain employs TRBV11-2 and TRBJ2-1, with D maybe TRBD1 (5 bases). V was trimmed by 1 base and J by 6 bases, leaving 19 bases between them. CDR1 and CDR2 from the germline V gene are SGHAT and FQNNGV. The CDR3 consists of 17 residues. The chain's CDR3 is CASSLVGVRQGSNEQFF. CDR3 DNA sequence: TGTGCCAGCAGCTTAGTCGGTGTCAGGCAGGGCTCCAATGAGCAGTTCTTC.